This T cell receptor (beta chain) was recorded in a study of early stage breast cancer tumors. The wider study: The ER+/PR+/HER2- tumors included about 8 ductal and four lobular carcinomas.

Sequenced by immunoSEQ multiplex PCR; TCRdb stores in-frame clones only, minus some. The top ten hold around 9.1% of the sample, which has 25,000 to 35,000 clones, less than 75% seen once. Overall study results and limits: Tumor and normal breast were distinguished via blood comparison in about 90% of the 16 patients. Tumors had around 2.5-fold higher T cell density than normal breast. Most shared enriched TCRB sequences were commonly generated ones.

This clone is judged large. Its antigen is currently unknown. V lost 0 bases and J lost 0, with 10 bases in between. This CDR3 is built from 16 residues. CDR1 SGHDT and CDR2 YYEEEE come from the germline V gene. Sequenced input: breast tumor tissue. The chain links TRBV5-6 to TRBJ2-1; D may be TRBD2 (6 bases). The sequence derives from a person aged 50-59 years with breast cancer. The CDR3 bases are TGTGCCAGCAGCTTGGGGCTAGCGAACTCCTACAATGAGCAGTTCTTC. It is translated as CASSLGLANSYNEQFF.